Listed below are T cell receptor beta chains from one sample, sequenced in a study of blood T cell repertoires in COVID-19. Measured with immunoSEQ multiplex PCR; TCRdb has only the in-frame clones, and not every one. The top ten clones hold 2% to 3% of a sample with tens of thousands of clones, roughly 90% of them seen once. Sequencing input: peripheral blood. The receptors derive from a man aged 45-60 years with acute or convalescent COVID-19. Both conserved end residues are part of each CDR3. D genes are given only for firm matches. Not all rows give a size; the values are once, few, many and, for expanded clones, a class.

TRBV7-9	-	-	TRBJ1-1	TGTGCCAGCAGCTCCCCCGGGAACACTGAAGCTTTCTTT	CASSSPGNTEAFF
TRBV7-2	-	TRBD1	TRBJ1-2	TGTGCCAGCAGCTTAGGACAGGGGGCGACCTATGGCTACACCTTC	CASSLGQGATYGYTF
TRBV28	-	-	TRBJ1-2	TGTGCCAGCAGCCGAGGGGGAAATAACTATGGCTACACCTTC	CASSRGGNNYGYTF
TRBV19	few	-	TRBJ1-5	TGTGCCAGTACCCTGGGGGGGGTCGGGGGCAATCAGCCCCAGCATTTT	CASTLGGVGGNQPQHF
TRBV19	-	-	TRBJ1-1	TGTGCCAGTAAAAGGGAGGGGACTGAAGCTTTCTTT	CASKREGTEAFF
TRBV14	once	-	TRBJ1-4	TGTGCCAGCAGCCAACACTCCAAAAAACTGTTTTTT	CASSQHSKKLFF
TRBV13	-	TRBD2	TRBJ2-2	TGTGCCAGCAGCTACGCCGGGACTAGCGGGGGTGGGGCGAACACCGGGGAGCTGTTTTTT	CASSYAGTSGGGANTGELFF
TRBV29-1	-	TRBD2	TRBJ2-3	TGCAGCATGCCGTCGACTAGCGGGAGGTCAGATACGCAGTATTTT	CSMPSTSGRSDTQYF
TRBV25-1	-	-	TRBJ2-1	TGTGCCAGCAGTGAAAACAGGGAGTCCTCCTACAATGAGCAGTTCTTC	CASSENRESSYNEQFF
TRBV7-2	few	TRBD1	TRBJ1-4	TGTGCCAGCAGCTACGACAGGGGGAGTAATGAAAAACTGTTTTTT	CASSYDRGSNEKLFF
TRBV7-2	-	TRBD2	TRBJ2-3	TGTGCCAGCAGCTTTCCGGGGGGATCGGATACGCAGTATTTT	CASSFPGGSDTQYF
TRBV19	-	-	TRBJ1-1	TGTGCCAGTAGTATAGGAGGGGGGGAAACTGAAGCTTTCTTT	CASSIGGGETEAFF
TRBV5-1	-	-	TRBJ1-1	TGCGCCAGCAGCTTGGAAGAGGGTGGAACTGAAGCTTTCTTT	CASSLEEGGTEAFF
TRBV10-3	-	TRBD1	TRBJ2-3	TGTGCCATCAGTGTTGGGGGACAGGGGACAGATACGCAGTATTTT	CAISVGGQGTDTQYF
TRBV27	-	-	TRBJ2-7	TGTGCCAGCAGTTTATCGAGTTTGAGGGGGACCTACGAGCAGTACTTC	CASSLSSLRGTYEQYF
TRBV13	-	-	TRBJ1-2	TGTGCCAGCAGCCCCCGGGTATACTCCCCCAACTATGGCTACACCTTC	CASSPRVYSPNYGYTF
TRBV7-2	-	TRBD2	TRBJ2-3	TGTGCCAGCAGCTTTGGTTTGGCGGGGGGGCCACGAGATACGCAGTATTTT	CASSFGLAGGPRDTQYF
TRBV27	-	-	TRBJ2-3	TGTGCCACCGCCTCTGGGAGCGTGCAGTATTTT	CATASGSVQYF
TRBV29-1	-	TRBD2	TRBJ2-3	TGCAGCGTCCCGGCTAGCGGGAGTCCAGATACGCAGTATTTT	CSVPASGSPDTQYF
TRBV6-5	-	TRBD2	TRBJ2-3	TGTGCCAGCAGTTACTCGGGGGGGGTTGGCACAGATACGCAGTATTTT	CASSYSGGVGTDTQYF
TRBV19	-	-	TRBJ2-3	TGTGCCAGTAGTGGGACATTCCGGGCAGATACGCAGTATTTT	CASSGTFRADTQYF
TRBV6-1	-	-	TRBJ1-5	TGTGCCAGCAGTGAAGCTAAAGGACGCAGGGTTGTTCAGCCCCAGCATTTT	CASSEAKGRRVVQPQHF
TRBV28	-	-	TRBJ1-1	TGTGCCAGCAGTTGGGTCAGGGGAGCTTTCTTT	CASSWVRGAFF
TRBV5-1	-	TRBD1	TRBJ1-2	TGCGCCAGCAGCTTGGACGCCCTGACAGGGACCTCTTCCTATGGCTACACCTTC	CASSLDALTGTSSYGYTF
TRBV5-1	-	-	TRBJ1-5	TGCGCCAGCAGCCGGGATCAGAATAGCAATCAGCCCCAGCATTTT	CASSRDQNSNQPQHF
TRBV19	-	TRBD2	TRBJ2-5	TGTGCCAGTAGTCCCTCGACAGCGTTGACTAGCGGGGGGGCCTGGGAGACCCAGTACTTC	CASSPSTALTSGGAWETQYF
TRBV19	-	-	TRBJ1-5	TGTGCCAGTAGTATAGCGCAGCGGTATAGCAATCAGCCCCAGCATTTT	CASSIAQRYSNQPQHF
TRBV19	-	-	TRBJ1-1	TGTGCCAGTAGCGAACCTAGGGGTGGCGACACTGAAGCTTTCTTT	CASSEPRGGDTEAFF
TRBV9	-	TRBD2	TRBJ2-3	TGTGCCAGCAGCGTGACTAGCGGGAGTGGGACAGATACGCAGTATTTT	CASSVTSGSGTDTQYF
TRBV7-8	once	TRBD1	TRBJ1-4	TGTGCCAGCAGCTTAGGAGGGACAGGGGATGAAAAACTGTTTTTT	CASSLGGTGDEKLFF
TRBV19	-	TRBD1	TRBJ1-5	TGTGCCAGTAGTGAATCCTTCAGGGGGTTACAGCCCCAGCATTTT	CASSESFRGLQPQHF
TRBV9	-	TRBD1	TRBJ1-2	TGTGCCAGCAGCGCCACTCAGGGGGCTAACTATGGCTACACCTTC	CASSATQGANYGYTF
TRBV2	-	-	TRBJ1-2	TGTGCCAGCAGTGAGAGGAGCTACACCTTC	CASSERSYTF
TRBV4-1	-	TRBD2	TRBJ2-3	TGCGCCAGCAGCCAGCCTAGCGGAAGCACAGATACGCAGTATTTT	CASSQPSGSTDTQYF
TRBV4-1	-	TRBD2	TRBJ2-5	TGCGCCAGCAGCCAGAGGGGCGGGGGGGTCCAAGAGACCCAGTACTTC	CASSQRGGGVQETQYF
TRBV18	-	-	TRBJ1-1	TGTGCCAGCTCACCAGATCAGGGCGTCAACACTGAAGCTTTCTTT	CASSPDQGVNTEAFF
TRBV6-2/TRBV6-3	-	TRBD1	TRBJ1-5	TGTGCCAGCAGCCAACAGGGGGGCAATCAGCCCCAGCATTTT	CASSQQGGNQPQHF
TRBV7-2	-	TRBD1	TRBJ1-1	TGTGCCAGCAGCTTAGCCCACGCGTGGGGACAGGGGGCCTTTCGGGAAGCTTTCTTT	CASSLAHAWGQGAFREAFF
TRBV5-4	-	-	TRBJ2-3	TGTGCCAGCAATAGCAGAACCACAGATACGCAGTATTTT	CASNSRTTDTQYF
TRBV24-1	-	TRBD1	TRBJ2-5	TGTGCCACCCGAGGGACAGGGGAAGAGACCCAGTACTTC	CATRGTGEETQYF
TRBV5-4	-	-	TRBJ2-1	TGTGCCGGGGGTGAGGGACAAGGCAATGAGCAGTTCTTC	CAGGEGQGNEQFF
TRBV7-9	-	TRBD1	TRBJ1-3	TGTGCCAGCAGCTCTACAGGGGGAACAGGTGGAAACACCATATATTTT	CASSSTGGTGGNTIYF
TRBV5-1	-	-	TRBJ2-1	TGCGCCAGCAGCTTGGCAATCCGGGAGAGCAGCGAGCAGTTCTTC	CASSLAIRESSEQFF
TRBV9	-	-	TRBJ2-6	TGTGCCGGCAGCTCCCGCAGGGCGTATGGGGCCAACGTCCTGACTTTC	CAGSSRRAYGANVLTF
TRBV3-1/TRBV3-2	-	TRBD2	TRBJ2-1	TGTGCCAGCAGCAATAGGCTAGCGGGAGGATGGAATGAGCAGTTCTTC	CASSNRLAGGWNEQFF
TRBV6-2/TRBV6-3	medium-sized	-	TRBJ2-2	TGTGCCAGCAGCCCTACTCAGACAACCGGGGAGCTGTTTTTT	CASSPTQTTGELFF
TRBV7-3	-	TRBD2	TRBJ2-5	TGTGCCAGCAGCCCTGGGACTAGCGGGAGCCTAGGGACCCAGTACTTC	CASSPGTSGSLGTQYF
TRBV2	-	TRBD1	TRBJ2-1	TGTGCCAGCAGTCCCGTCGGCCGCAGGACAGGGAACTACAATGAGCAGTTCTTC	CASSPVGRRTGNYNEQFF
TRBV18	-	-	TRBJ1-1	TGTGCCAGCTCACCCTTCGGGGATGGGACTGAAGCTTTCTTT	CASSPFGDGTEAFF
TRBV5-6	-	TRBD1	TRBJ1-6	TGTGCCAGCAGCTCGGGACAGGGTTTTTCACCCCTCCACTTT	CASSSGQGFSPLHF
TRBV5-1	-	TRBD1	TRBJ2-5	TGCGCCAGCAGCATATATACAGGGGGCAAGGAGGAGACCCAGTACTTC	CASSIYTGGKEETQYF
TRBV4-2	-	-	TRBJ1-4	TGTGCCAGCACCACAGGGATTTCTTATGAAAAACTGTTTTTT	CASTTGISYEKLFF
TRBV7-2	-	TRBD2	TRBJ2-1	TGTGCCAGCAGCTTCTCTCCTCGCCCTCGGGGGGGGCCGCGCAATGAGCAGTTCTTC	CASSFSPRPRGGPRNEQFF
TRBV7-2	-	TRBD2	TRBJ2-4	TGTGCCAGCAGCCCCCGGGGGGGAGGCAAAAACATTCAGTACTTC	CASSPRGGGKNIQYF
TRBV19	-	-	TRBJ2-6	TGTGCCAGTAGTATTGAGGAGCGGGCCACCGGCGGCTCTGGGGCCAACGTCCTGACTTTC	CASSIEERATGGSGANVLTF
TRBV4-2	-	-	TRBJ1-3	TGTGCCAGCAGCCAAGATCCCAGCTCTGGAAACACCATATATTTT	CASSQDPSSGNTIYF
TRBV14	-	-	TRBJ2-2	TGTGCCAGCAGCCGCGGGCGCGGGGAGCTGTTTTTT	CASSRGRGELFF